There are many counts of the clone carrying this TCR beta chain. What it recognizes is unknown. This specimen belongs to a study of CD8 T cells in ankylosing spondylitis. Germline CDR1 reads LGHNA; CDR2 reads YNFKEQ. The CDR3 runs to 21 residues. V shed 1 base and J 7 bases; nucleotides not matched to a gene: 18. By quantitative 5'-RACE with molecular barcodes, the TCR beta libraries were made. TCRdb redid the calling of the 5' RACE reads with MiXCR, one entry per CDR3 protein. Here the sample spans about 69,000 distinct CDR3 sequences, approximately 5% being singletons. General study findings and limits: In the blood and synovial fluid of reactive arthritis, some motif variants had been previously reported. In ankylosing spondylitis blood, a motif of about 8 highly homologous TCR beta variants appeared characteristic.

The chain has TRBV4-2 and TRBJ2-1; 14 bases are a match to TRBD2. The source is a male donor with ankylosing spondylitis or in good health (not recorded which). Sequencing was done on a sample of blood, either unsorted or a sorted T cell fraction (not recorded which). The CDR3 DNA is TGTGCCAGCAGCCAAGGGGAGGGGACTAGCGGGGGCCCCCAGAGAATGAATGAGCAGTTCTTC. Protein sequence: CASSQGEGTSGGPQRMNEQFF.